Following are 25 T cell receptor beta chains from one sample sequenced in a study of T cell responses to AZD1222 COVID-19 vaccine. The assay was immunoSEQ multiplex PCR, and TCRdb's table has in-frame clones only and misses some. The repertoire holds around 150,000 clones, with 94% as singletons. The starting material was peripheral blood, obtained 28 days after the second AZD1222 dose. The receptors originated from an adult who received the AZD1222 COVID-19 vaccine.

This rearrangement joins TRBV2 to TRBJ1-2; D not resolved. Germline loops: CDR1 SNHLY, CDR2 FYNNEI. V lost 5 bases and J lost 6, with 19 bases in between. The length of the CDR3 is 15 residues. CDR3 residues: CASSHKPGGSHGYTF. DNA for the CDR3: TGTGCCAGCAGTCACAAACCAGGAGGGTCCCATGGCTACACCTTC.

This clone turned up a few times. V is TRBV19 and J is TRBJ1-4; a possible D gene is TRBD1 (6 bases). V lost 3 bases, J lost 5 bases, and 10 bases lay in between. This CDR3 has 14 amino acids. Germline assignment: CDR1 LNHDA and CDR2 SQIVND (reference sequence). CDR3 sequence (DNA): TGTGCCAGTAGTATTCGCAGGGGAAATGAAAAACTGTTTTTT. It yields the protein CASSIRRGNEKLFF.

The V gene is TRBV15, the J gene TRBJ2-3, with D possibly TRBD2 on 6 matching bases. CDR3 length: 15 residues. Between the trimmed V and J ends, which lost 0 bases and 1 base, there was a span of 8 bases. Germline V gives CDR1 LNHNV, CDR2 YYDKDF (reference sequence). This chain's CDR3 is CATSRETGGTDTQYF. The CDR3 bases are TGTGCCACCAGCAGAGAGACGGGAGGCACAGATACGCAGTATTTT.

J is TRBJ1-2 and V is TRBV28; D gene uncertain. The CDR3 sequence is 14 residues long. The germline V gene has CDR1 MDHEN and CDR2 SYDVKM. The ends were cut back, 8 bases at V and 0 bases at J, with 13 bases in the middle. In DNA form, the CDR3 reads TGTGCCAGCGAGGAGCATGGAGCTAACTATGGCTACACCTTC. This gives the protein CASEEHGANYGYTF.

CDR3 in DNA: TGTGCCAGCAGCCTGAGCTCCTACGAGCAGTACTTC. The encoded protein is CASSLSSYEQYF. The rearrangement uses TRBV11-1 and TRBJ2-7; D unclear. CDR1 SGHAT and CDR2 FQDESV come from the germline V gene (reference sequence). Trimming removed 5 bases from V and 0 bases from J, with 5 bases in between. This CDR3 is 12 amino acids long.

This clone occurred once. The CDR3 loop reads CASSRGRAGTFSGNTIYF. The CDR3 DNA follows: TGTGCCAGCAGCCGCGGCAGGGCAGGGACTTTCTCTGGAAACACCATATATTTT. The chain has TRBV14 and TRBJ1-3; a weak D match, TRBD1 (5 bases). CDR1 is SGHDN and CDR2 is FVKESK in the germline V gene. V lost 4 bases to trimming and J lost 0 bases, with 19 bases between them. The CDR3 contains 18 residues.

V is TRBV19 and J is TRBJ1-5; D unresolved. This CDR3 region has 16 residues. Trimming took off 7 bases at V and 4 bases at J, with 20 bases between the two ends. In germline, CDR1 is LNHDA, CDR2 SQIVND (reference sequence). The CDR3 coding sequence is TGTGCCAGTACCTCTGACCCGTTTATTGGGAATCAGCCCCAGCATTTT. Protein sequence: CASTSDPFIGNQPQHF.

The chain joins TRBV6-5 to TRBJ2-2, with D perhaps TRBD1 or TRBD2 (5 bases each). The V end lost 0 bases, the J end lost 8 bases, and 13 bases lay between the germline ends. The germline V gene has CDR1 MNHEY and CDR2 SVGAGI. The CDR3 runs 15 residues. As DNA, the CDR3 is TGTGCCAGCAGTTACTCCGATGGGGGTAGTGGGGAGCTGTTTTTT. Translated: CASSYSDGGSGELFF.

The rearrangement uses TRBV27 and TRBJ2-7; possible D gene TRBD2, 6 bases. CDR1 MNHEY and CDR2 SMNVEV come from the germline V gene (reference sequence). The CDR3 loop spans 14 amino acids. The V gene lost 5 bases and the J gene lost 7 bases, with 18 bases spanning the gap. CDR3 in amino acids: CASSPLTREEEQYF. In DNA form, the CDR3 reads TGTGCCAGCAGTCCGCTGACGAGGGAGGAAGAGCAGTACTTC.

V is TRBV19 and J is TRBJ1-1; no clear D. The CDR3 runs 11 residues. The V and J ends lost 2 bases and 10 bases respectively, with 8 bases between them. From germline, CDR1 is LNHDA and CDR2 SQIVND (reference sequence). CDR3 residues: CASSISLGAFF. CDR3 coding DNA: TGTGCCAGTAGTATAAGTCTCGGAGCTTTCTTT. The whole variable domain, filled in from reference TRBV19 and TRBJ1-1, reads DGGITQSPKYLFRKEGQNVTLSCEQNLNHDAMYWYRQDPGQGLRLIYYSQIVNDFQKGDIAEGYSVSREKKESFPLTVTSAQKNPTAFYLCASSISLGAFFGQGTRLTVV.

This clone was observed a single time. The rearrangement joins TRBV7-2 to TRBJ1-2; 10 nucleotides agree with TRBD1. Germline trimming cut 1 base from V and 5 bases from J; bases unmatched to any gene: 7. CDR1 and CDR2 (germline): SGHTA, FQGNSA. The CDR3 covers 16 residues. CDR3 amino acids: CASSLVGGTGVYGYTF. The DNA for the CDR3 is TGTGCCAGCAGCTTAGTAGGCGGGACAGGGGTATATGGCTACACCTTC. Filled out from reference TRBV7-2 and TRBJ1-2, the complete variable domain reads GAGVSQSPSNKVTEKGKDVELRCDPISGHTALYWYRQSLGQGLEFLIYFQGNSAPDKSGLPSDRFSAERTGGSVSTLTIQRTQQEDSAVYLCASSLVGGTGVYGYTFGSGTRLTVV.

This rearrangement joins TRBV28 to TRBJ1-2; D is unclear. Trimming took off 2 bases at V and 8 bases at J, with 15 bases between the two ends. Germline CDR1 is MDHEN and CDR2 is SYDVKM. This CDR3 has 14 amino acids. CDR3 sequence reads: CASSLMAAPWGYTF. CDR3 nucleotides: TGTGCCAGCAGTTTAATGGCGGCCCCGTGGGGCTACACCTTC.

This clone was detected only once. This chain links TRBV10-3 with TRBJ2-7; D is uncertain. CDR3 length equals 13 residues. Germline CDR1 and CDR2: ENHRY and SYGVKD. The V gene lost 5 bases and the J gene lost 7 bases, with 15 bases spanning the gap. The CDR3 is CAISIELLREQYF. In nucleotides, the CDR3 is TGTGCCATCAGTATAGAACTCCTCCGGGAGCAGTACTTC.

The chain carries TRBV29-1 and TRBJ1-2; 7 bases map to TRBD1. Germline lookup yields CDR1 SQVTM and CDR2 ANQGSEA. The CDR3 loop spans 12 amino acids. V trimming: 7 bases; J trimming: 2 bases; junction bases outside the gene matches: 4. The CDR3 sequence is CSAVGQNYGYTF. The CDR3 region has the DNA TGCAGCGCTGTGGGACAGAACTATGGCTACACCTTC.

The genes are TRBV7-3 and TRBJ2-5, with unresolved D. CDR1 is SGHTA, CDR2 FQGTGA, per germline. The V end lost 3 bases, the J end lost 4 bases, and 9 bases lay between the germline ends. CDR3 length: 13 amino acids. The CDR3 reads CASSFYPGETQYF. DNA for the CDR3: TGTGCCAGCAGCTTTTATCCGGGAGAGACCCAGTACTTC.

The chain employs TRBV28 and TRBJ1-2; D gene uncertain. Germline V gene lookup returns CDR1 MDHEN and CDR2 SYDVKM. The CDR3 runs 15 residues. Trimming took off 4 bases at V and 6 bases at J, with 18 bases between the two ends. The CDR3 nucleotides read TGTGCCAGCAGTTCACTTCCGGGGTCCGCGGATGGCTACACCTTC. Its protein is CASSSLPGSADGYTF.

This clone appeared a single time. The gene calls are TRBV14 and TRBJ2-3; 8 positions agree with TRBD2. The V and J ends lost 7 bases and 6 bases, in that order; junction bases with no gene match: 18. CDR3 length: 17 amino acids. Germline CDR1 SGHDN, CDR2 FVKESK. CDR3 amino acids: CASNPSRGSGSMDTQYF. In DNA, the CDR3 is TGTGCCAGCAATCCGAGCCGGGGGAGCGGGAGTATGGATACGCAGTATTTT.

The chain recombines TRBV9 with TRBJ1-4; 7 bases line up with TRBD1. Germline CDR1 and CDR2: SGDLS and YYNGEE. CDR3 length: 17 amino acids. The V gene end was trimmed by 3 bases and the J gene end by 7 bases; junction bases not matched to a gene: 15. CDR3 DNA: TGTGCCAGCAGCGGGGGGGCCAGACAGGGATTCGCTGAAAAACTGTTTTTT. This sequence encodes CASSGGARQGFAEKLFF.

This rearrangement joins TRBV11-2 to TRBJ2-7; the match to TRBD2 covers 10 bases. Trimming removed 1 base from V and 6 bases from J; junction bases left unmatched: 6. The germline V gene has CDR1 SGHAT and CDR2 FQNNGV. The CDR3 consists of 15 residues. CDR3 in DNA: TGTGCCAGCAGCTTAGCTAGCGGGAGTAGTTTCGAGCAGTACTTC. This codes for CASSLASGSSFEQYF.

The CDR3 is CSASGLGGYTF. DNA for the CDR3: TGCAGTGCTAGTGGGCTGGGGGGCTACACCTTC. The chain has TRBV20-1 and TRBJ1-2; D remains ambiguous. From germline, CDR1 is DFQATT and CDR2 SNEGSKA (reference sequence). This CDR3 comprises 11 residues. The V end was cut by 3 bases, the J end by 8 bases, with 10 bases between.

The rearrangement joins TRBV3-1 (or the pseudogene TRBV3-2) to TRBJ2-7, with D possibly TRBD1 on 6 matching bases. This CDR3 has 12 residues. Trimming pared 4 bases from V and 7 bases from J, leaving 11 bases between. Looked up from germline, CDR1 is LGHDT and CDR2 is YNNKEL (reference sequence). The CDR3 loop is CASSLRRGEQYF. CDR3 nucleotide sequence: TGTGCCAGCAGCCTCCGTAGGGGGGAGCAGTACTTC.

CDR3 loop: CASSQLGGNSYNEQFF. DNA of the CDR3: TGTGCCAGCAGCCAGCTGGGCGGCAATTCCTACAATGAGCAGTTCTTC. The chain couples TRBV3-1 (or the pseudogene TRBV3-2) to TRBJ2-1; the D is unclear. With 3 bases removed from V and 1 base from J, the gap between germline ends came to 13 bases. The CDR3 runs to 16 residues. Germline lookup yields CDR1 LGHDT and CDR2 YNNKEL (reference sequence).

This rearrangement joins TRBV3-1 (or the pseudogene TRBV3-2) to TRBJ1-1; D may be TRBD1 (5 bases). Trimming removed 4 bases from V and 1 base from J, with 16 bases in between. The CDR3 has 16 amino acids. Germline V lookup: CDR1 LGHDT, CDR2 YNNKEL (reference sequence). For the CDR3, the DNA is TGTGCCAGCAGCCCCTACCAGGCAGGGACGAACACTGAAGCTTTCTTT. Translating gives CASSPYQAGTNTEAFF.

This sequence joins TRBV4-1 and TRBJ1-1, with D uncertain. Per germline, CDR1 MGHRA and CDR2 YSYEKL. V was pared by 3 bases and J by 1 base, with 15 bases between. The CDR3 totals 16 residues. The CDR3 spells CASSHYPAQKNTEAFF. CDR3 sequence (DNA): TGCGCCAGCAGCCATTATCCGGCCCAGAAGAACACTGAAGCTTTCTTT.

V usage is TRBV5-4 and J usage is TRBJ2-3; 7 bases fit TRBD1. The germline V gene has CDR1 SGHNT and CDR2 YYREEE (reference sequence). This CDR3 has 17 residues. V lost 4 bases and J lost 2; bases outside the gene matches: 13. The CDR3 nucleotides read TGTGCCAGCAGCCCCGACGTGGGACAGACAGTCACAGATACGCAGTATTTT. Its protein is CASSPDVGQTVTDTQYF.